The clone carrying this T cell receptor (beta chain) was seen a single time. Its matching antigen is unknown. The record originates from a study of lymphopenia after photon versus proton radiotherapy. Study-wide findings and caveats: After the lymphocyte nadir, photon-treated repertoires showed oligoclonal expansion, especially of CD8+ Temra cells. Post-nadir TCR diversity decline inversely tracked overall survival among those who died. Proton therapy kept repertoires fairly stable, unlike photons, which gained effector/memory cells.

Some clones are missing from TCRdb's copy, which holds only in-frame ones; the method was immunoSEQ multiplex PCR. The top ten clones hold 20% to 25% of a sample with some 45,000 clones, about four fifths of them seen once. Per the germline V gene, CDR1 is GTSNPN and CDR2 is SVGIG (reference sequence). The CDR3 contains 12 residues. V trimming: 2 bases; J trimming: 5 bases; junction bases outside the gene matches: 1. Here the sequenced sample was peripheral blood, taken from a patient treated with proton-based radiotherapy. The V call is TRBV30, the J call TRBJ1-2; 8 positions agree with TRBD1. This TCR was recovered from a woman in her seventies with pancreatic cancer. The CDR3 DNA reads as TGTGCCTGGAGTCAGGGGGCGTATGGCTACACCTTC. This translates into CAWSQGAYGYTF.